This TCR beta chain was recovered during a study of CD8 T cells in Susac syndrome. The CD8+ and CD4+ T cells were negatively isolated, with the TEMRA cells enriched by FACS. The V gene's germline CDR1 is SQVTM and CDR2 ANQGSEA. The CDR3 runs 15 residues. V lost 1 base and J lost 4; bases outside the gene matches: 9. Roughly 0.5 to 1 ug RNA was reverse transcribed with random hexamers. With immunoSEQ multiplex PCR, TCR beta CDR3 was amplified across 54 Vbeta and 13 Jbeta. Using its own MiXCR run on the immunoSEQ multiplex PCR reads, TCRdb lists one record per CDR3 protein. The sample has roughly 150,000 distinct CDR3 sequences; about 95% are singletons.

The chain employs TRBV29-1 and TRBJ1-2; 7 nucleotides line up with TRBD1. Specimen: CD8+ T cells from PBMCs. The sequence came from a human donor with multiple sclerosis. CDR3 bases: TGCAGCGTTGAAGTGGGGACAGCCGGATTCTATGGCTACACCTTC. It specifies CSVEVGTAGFYGYTF.